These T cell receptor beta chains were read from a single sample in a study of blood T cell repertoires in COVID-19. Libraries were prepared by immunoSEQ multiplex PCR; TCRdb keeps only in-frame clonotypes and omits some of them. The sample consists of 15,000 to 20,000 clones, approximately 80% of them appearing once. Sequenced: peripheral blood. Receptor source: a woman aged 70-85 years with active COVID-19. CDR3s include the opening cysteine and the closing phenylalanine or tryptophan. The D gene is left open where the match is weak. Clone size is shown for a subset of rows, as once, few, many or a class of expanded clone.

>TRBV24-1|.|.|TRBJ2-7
TGTGCCACCAGTGATTATCATCCCTACGAGCAGTACTTC
CATSDYHPYEQYF
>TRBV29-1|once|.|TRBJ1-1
TGCAGCGTTGAAAATTACAGGGAAGCGTACACTGAAGCTTTCTTT
CSVENYREAYTEAFF
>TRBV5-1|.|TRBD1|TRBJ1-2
TGCGCCAGCAGCTTGGAAGGGACAGGGGGCTACACCTTC
CASSLEGTGGYTF
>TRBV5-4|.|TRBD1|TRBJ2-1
TGTGCCAGCAGCTTAAAGGACAGGGCTTATGAGCAGTTCTTC
CASSLKDRAYEQFF
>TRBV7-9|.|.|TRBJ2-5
TGTGCCAGCAGCTTAGTATCGCGGAGCACGGGGACCCAGTACTTC
CASSLVSRSTGTQYF
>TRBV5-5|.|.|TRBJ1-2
TGTGCCAGCCAGCCCGAGGGAGGTCCCTATGGCTACACCTTC
CASQPEGGPYGYTF
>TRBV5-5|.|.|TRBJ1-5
TGTGCCAGCAGCTTGGTAGGCAGGGATCAGCCCCAGCATTTT
CASSLVGRDQPQHF
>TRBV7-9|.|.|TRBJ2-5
TGTGCCAGCAGCTTAGGCGAGCGAAAGACCCAGTACTTC
CASSLGERKTQYF
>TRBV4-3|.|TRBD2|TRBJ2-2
TGCGCCAGCAGCCAAGCACTAGCGGAGAACACCGGGGAGCTGTTTTTT
CASSQALAENTGELFF
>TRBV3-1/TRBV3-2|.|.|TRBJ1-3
TGTGCCAGCAGGAACCCGGGGAGCTCCGCCGGAAACACCATATATTTT
CASRNPGSSAGNTIYF
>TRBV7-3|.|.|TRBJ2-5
TGTGCCAGCAGCCAGGCGCGAGAAGAGACCCAGTACTTC
CASSQAREETQYF
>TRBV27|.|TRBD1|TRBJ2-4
TGTGCCAGCAGCATGACAGGGGATCGCGAAGAGGAAAACATTCAGTACTTC
CASSMTGDREEENIQYF
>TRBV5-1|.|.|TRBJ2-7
TGCGCCAGCAGCTTGGCCGGGACTTCCCTATTTTTC
CASSLAGTSLFF
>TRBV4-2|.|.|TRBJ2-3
TGTGCCAGCAGCCAGCCGCAGGGTCTAACAGATACGCAGTATTTT
CASSQPQGLTDTQYF
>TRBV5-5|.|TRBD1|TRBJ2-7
TGTGCCAGCAGCCCAGGGGGCTCCTACGAGCAGTACTTC
CASSPGGSYEQYF
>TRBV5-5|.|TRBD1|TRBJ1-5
TGTGCCAGCAGCTCCACCCAGGGGGCAATATTTCAGCCCCAGCATTTT
CASSSTQGAIFQPQHF
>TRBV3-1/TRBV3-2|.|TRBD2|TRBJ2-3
TGTGCCAGCAGCCGTAGCGGGAGCCTCACAGATACGCAGTATTTT
CASSRSGSLTDTQYF